The present entry profiles one T cell receptor (beta chain) with its context. CDR1 is SGHRS and CDR2 is YFSETQ in the germline V gene. V dropped 0 bases and J dropped 4; count of bases not matched to a gene: 9. The CDR3 has 16 amino acids. Using immunoSEQ multiplex PCR, the repertoire was profiled, and TCRdb retains in-frame clones only, with some absent. Of 250,000 to 300,000 clones in the sample, 88% are singletons; the top ten hold 10%. This sample is part of a study of blood T cell repertoires in COVID-19. The source material was peripheral blood. The sequence was collected from a woman between 70 and 85 years old with COVID-19, enrolled during active disease. The chain employs TRBV5-1 and TRBJ1-1; 7 bases map to TRBD1. CDR3 residues: CASSLGGRQGSTEAFF. CDR3 nucleotide sequence: TGCGCCAGCAGCTTGGGGGGCCGACAGGGAAGCACTGAAGCTTTCTTT. Drawing the rest from reference TRBV5-1 and TRBJ1-1, the complete variable domain is KAGVTQTPRYLIKTRGQQVTLSCSPISGHRSVSWYQQTPGQGLQFLFEYFSETQRNKGNFPGRFSGRQFSNSRSEMNVSTLELGDSALYLCASSLGGRQGSTEAFFGQGTRLTVV.